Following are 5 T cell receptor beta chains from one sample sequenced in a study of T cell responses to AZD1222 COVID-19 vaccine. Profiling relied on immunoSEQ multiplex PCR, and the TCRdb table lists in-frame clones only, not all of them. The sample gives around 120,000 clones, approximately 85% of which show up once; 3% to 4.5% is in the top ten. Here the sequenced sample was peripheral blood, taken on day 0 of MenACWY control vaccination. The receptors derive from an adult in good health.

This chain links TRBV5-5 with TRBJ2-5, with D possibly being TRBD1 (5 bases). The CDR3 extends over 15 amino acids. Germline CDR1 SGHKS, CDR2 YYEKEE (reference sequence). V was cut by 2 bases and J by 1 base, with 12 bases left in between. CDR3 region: CASSLIPQGQETQYF. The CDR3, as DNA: TGTGCCAGCAGCTTAATTCCGCAGGGCCAAGAGACCCAGTACTTC.

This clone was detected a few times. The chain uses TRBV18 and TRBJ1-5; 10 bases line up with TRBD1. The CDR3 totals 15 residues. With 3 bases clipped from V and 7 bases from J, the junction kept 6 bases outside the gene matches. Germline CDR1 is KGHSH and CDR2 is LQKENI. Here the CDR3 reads CASSPRTGGKQPQHF. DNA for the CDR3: TGTGCCAGCTCACCCCGGACAGGGGGTAAACAGCCCCAGCATTTT.

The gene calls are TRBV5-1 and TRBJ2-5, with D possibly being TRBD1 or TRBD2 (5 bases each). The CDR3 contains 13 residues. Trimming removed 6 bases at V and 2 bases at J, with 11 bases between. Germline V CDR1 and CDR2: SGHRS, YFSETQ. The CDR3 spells CASNRDLQETQYF. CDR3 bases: TGCGCCAGCAACCGGGACCTTCAAGAGACCCAGTACTTC.

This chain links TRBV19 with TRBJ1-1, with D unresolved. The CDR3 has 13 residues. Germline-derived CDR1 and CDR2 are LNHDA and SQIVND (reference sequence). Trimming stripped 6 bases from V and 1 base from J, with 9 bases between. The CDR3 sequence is CASRANRNTEAFF. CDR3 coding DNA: TGTGCCAGTAGGGCGAATCGGAACACTGAAGCTTTCTTT.

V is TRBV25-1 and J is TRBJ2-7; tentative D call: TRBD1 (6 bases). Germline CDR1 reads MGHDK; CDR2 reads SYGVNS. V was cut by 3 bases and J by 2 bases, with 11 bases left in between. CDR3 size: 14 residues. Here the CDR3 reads CASSESGDPYEQYF. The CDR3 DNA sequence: TGTGCCAGCAGTGAGTCAGGGGACCCCTACGAGCAGTACTTC.